This TCR beta chain was recorded in a study of cytomegalovirus exposure and HLA in healthy donors. Study-wide points: Later genetic work tied a missense DCLRE1C variant to beta-chain V and J trimming. Upon later analysis, TCR association rates were observed to vary by HLA locus, being highest for DRB1 and lowest for HLA-C. A later analysis found most CMV-associated TCR beta chains apparently HLA-restricted.

As to this clone: Its antigen remains unknown.

60 Vbeta and 13 Jbeta primers were used in PCR. Sequenced by immunoSEQ multiplex PCR; TCRdb stores in-frame clones only, minus some. The sample lists roughly 100,000 clones, roughly 70% seen once, with 2.5% to 3.5% in the top ten. The receptor was isolated from a male donor in good health and CMV-seropositive. Source material: PBMCs.

CDR3 sequence: CASSGGTSGVDEQYF. The CDR3 nucleotides are TGTGCCAGCAGCGGGGGGACTAGCGGGGTCGACGAGCAGTACTTC. The genes are TRBV5-4 and TRBJ2-7; 13 nucleotides align to TRBD2. The CDR3 consists of 15 residues. Germline assignment: CDR1 SGHNT and CDR2 YYREEE (reference sequence). Unmatched junction bases numbered 6, after V lost 4 bases and J lost 5 bases. Together with reference TRBV5-4 and TRBJ2-7, the CDR3 gives the full variable domain: ETGVTQSPTHLIKTRGQQVTLRCSSQSGHNTVSWYQQALGQGPQFIFQYYREEENGRGNFPPRFSGLQFPNYSSELNVNALELDDSALYLCASSGGTSGVDEQYFGPGTRLTVT.